This is a list of T cell receptor beta chains from one sample in a study of blood T cells in healthy people across ages. TCRdb used MiXCR to reprocess the 5' RACE reads, holding one entry per CDR3 protein. The repertoire holds 750,000 to 950,000 distinct CDR3 sequences, about 29% seen once, with about 9.4% in the top ten. These data also formed part of another study, on T cells of mothers and their children.

The sequencing sample was made of blood. The receptors derive from a middle-aged woman in good health. The CDR3 runs from the conserved cysteine through the conserved F or W. A D gene is named only where the DNA matches it firmly. Some rows mark clone size as missing; the rest say once, few, many or name a class of expanded clone.

>TRBV20-1|TRBJ1-6|-|-
TGCAGTGCGGGGGCCCGGTATAATTCACCCCTCCACTTT
CSAGARYNSPLHF
>TRBV11-2|TRBJ1-5|few|TRBD1
TGTGCCAGCAGCCTAGGGACAGCCCGCAATCAGCCCCAGCATTTT
CASSLGTARNQPQHF
>TRBV2|TRBJ2-1|few|TRBD1
TGTGCCAGCAGTGGGACAGGGCAAGCCTCGGTAAACAATGAGCAGTTCTTC
CASSGTGQASVNNEQFF
>TRBV5-1|TRBJ2-6|-|TRBD2
TGCGCCAGCGCCGGGGGGTCCGGGGCCAACGTCCTGACTTTC
CASAGGSGANVLTF
>TRBV7-9|TRBJ1-2|-|-
TGTGCCAGCAGCTGGGAGGGACACACTAACTATGGCTACACCTTC
CASSWEGHTNYGYTF
>TRBV7-3|TRBJ2-3|few|TRBD2
TGTGCCAGCAGCTTAACTAGCGGGGGGCGTGCAGATACGCAGTATTTT
CASSLTSGGRADTQYF
>TRBV2|TRBJ2-7|-|-
TGTGCCAGCCGGCGACAGGTTAGAAAGGACGAGCAGTACTTC
CASRRQVRKDEQYF
>TRBV20-1|TRBJ1-2|many|-
TGCAGTGCTAGCGGGACCTTAACAGGGTATGGCTACACCTTC
CSASGTLTGYGYTF
>TRBV7-2|TRBJ2-5|-|TRBD2
TGTGCCAGCAACCGAAGCGGGGTTGGGGAGACCCAGTACTTC
CASNRSGVGETQYF
>TRBV5-1|TRBJ1-3|-|TRBD1
TGCGCCAGCAGCTCCCAGGGGGCCGACTCTGGAAACACCATATATTTT
CASSSQGADSGNTIYF
>TRBV7-3|TRBJ1-1|-|TRBD1
TGTGCCAGCAGCCTAAGCCCGACGACAGGGGGCAAATACCGGGAAGCTTTCTTT
CASSLSPTTGGKYREAFF
>TRBV7-6|TRBJ2-7|many|TRBD2
TGTGCCAGCAGCCCCCGCTCCGGGGGGGCCCACGAGCAGTACTTC
CASSPRSGGAHEQYF
>TRBV14|TRBJ2-3|-|-
TGTGCCAGCAGCCAAGATCCCTGGCCTGGACTAGATACGCAGTATTTT
CASSQDPWPGLDTQYF
>TRBV4-2|TRBJ2-7|few|-
TGTGCCAGCAGCCGAGATATTGATAGTCTGGGCGAGCAGTACTTC
CASSRDIDSLGEQYF
>TRBV29-1|TRBJ2-1|-|TRBD2
TGCAGCGCTGCTCGACTAGCGGGTGAGCAGTTCTTC
CSAARLAGEQFF
>TRBV7-9|TRBJ1-6|few|-
TGTGCCAGCAGCTTACCTTCTCAATCACCCCTCCACTTT
CASSLPSQSPLHF
>TRBV7-2|TRBJ2-7|few|TRBD2
TGTGCCAGCAGCTCCGGGACTAGCCATACCTCCGAGCAGTACTTC
CASSSGTSHTSEQYF
>TRBV29-1|TRBJ2-7|many|TRBD1
TGCAGCGCCTCAGACAGGGGGACACCCTACGAGCAGTACTTC
CSASDRGTPYEQYF
>TRBV10-1|TRBJ2-7|-|TRBD1
TGCGCTCCTGCTCTGGAGGCGGACAGGGGAGCAGACGAGCAGTACTTC
CAPALEADRGADEQYF
>TRBV12-3/TRBV12-4|TRBJ1-5|-|-
TGTGCCAGCAGTTTGGCCTGGAGCAATCAGCCCCAGCATTTT
CASSLAWSNQPQHF
>TRBV20-1|TRBJ2-7|few|-
TGCAGTGCTATTAATAGGCGGACTACGGCCGACGAGCAGTACTTC
CSAINRRTTADEQYF
>TRBV29-1|TRBJ1-2|-|-
TGCAGCGTTGATGGGCATCCTAATGGCTACACCTTC
CSVDGHPNGYTF
>TRBV18|TRBJ2-7|-|-
TGTGCCAGCTCACCCGACAGGAGCACCTACGAGCAGTACTTC
CASSPDRSTYEQYF
>TRBV7-2|TRBJ2-7|few|TRBD1
TGTGCCAGCAGCCTTAACGACGACAGGGCTCTTTACGAGCAGTACTTC
CASSLNDDRALYEQYF
>TRBV7-3|TRBJ1-1|-|-
TGTGTCAGCAGCAACGGTCTAGGGGCTGAAGCTTTCTTT
CVSSNGLGAEAFF
>TRBV19|TRBJ1-5|-|-
TGTGCCAGTAGTCACGTCAGCCAGCCCCAGCATTTT
CASSHVSQPQHF
>TRBV28|TRBJ2-1|few|TRBD2
TGTGCCAGCAGTAAAATGGGACTAGCGGGGGGCCCCTACAATGAGCAGTTCTTC
CASSKMGLAGGPYNEQFF
>TRBV12-3/TRBV12-4|TRBJ1-5|once|-
TGTGCCAGCACCGAGGGGGTTGGCAATCAGCCCCAGCATTTT
CASTEGVGNQPQHF
>TRBV24-1|TRBJ2-1|few|TRBD2
TGTGCCACCAGTGATTTGGCGGGGGGGGATTACAATGAGCAGTTCTTC
CATSDLAGGDYNEQFF
>TRBV15|TRBJ2-7|many|TRBD1
TGTGCCACCAGCAGAGACAGGGGGTACTCCTACGAGCAGTACTTC
CATSRDRGYSYEQYF
>TRBV7-2|TRBJ2-7|-|-
TGTGCCAGCAGCATAGCGGAGGGGCTCTCGGCCGCCGAGCAGTACTTC
CASSIAEGLSAAEQYF
>TRBV27|TRBJ2-3|-|-
TGTTCCACCCTGTTACGTTCTAGCACAGATACGCAGTATTTT
CSTLLRSSTDTQYF
>TRBV5-1|TRBJ1-2|many|-
TGCGCCAGCAGCTTGGCCGCGGGGGGATACTATGGCTACACCTTC
CASSLAAGGYYGYTF
>TRBV4-3|TRBJ2-3|-|TRBD1
TGCGCCAGCAGCCAAGATCGGACAGGGGGCTACACAAATACGCAGTATTTT
CASSQDRTGGYTNTQYF
>TRBV7-2|TRBJ1-2|few|TRBD1
TGTGCCAGCAGCCCCGGACAGGGCGCCCATGGCTACACCTTC
CASSPGQGAHGYTF
>TRBV6-2/TRBV6-3|TRBJ2-7|-|-
TGTGCCAGCAGTTACATGAATGTGGAGCAGTACTTC
CASSYMNVEQYF
>TRBV18|TRBJ2-5|-|-
TGTGCCAGCTCACCGTCGAACGGGGAGACCCAGTACTTC
CASSPSNGETQYF
>TRBV20-1|TRBJ2-5|few|-
TGCAGTGCTAGAGGCCCCCCGGCAACGGCCCAGTACTTC
CSARGPPATAQYF
>TRBV4-1|TRBJ2-7|-|TRBD1
TGCGCCAGCAGCCTAGATGGGACAGGGGCTTCCTACGAGCAGTACTTC
CASSLDGTGASYEQYF
>TRBV6-5|TRBJ2-3|-|-
TGTGCCAGCAGGCTATCTCTAGCACCATCTAGCACAGATACGCAGTATTTT
CASRLSLAPSSTDTQYF
>TRBV5-1|TRBJ2-5|many|-
TGCGCCAGCAGCTCCAGTGGGGGGCCTGGGGAGACCCAGTACTTC
CASSSSGGPGETQYF
>TRBV5-5|TRBJ1-5|-|-
TGTGCCAGCAGACCGGACTATAGCAATCAGCCCCAGCATTTT
CASRPDYSNQPQHF
>TRBV2|TRBJ2-3|few|TRBD1
TGTGCCGGCAGTGGCCAACAGGGGAGTACAGATACGCAGTATTTT
CAGSGQQGSTDTQYF
>TRBV20-1|TRBJ2-3|few|-
TGCAGTGCTAGAGGACTTGTGGATACGCAGTATTTT
CSARGLVDTQYF
>TRBV28|TRBJ2-5|many|TRBD2
TGTGCCAGCCAACTAGCGGGGGTCGAGACCCAGTACTTC
CASQLAGVETQYF
>TRBV7-8|TRBJ2-3|few|TRBD2
TGTGCCAGCAGCTTACCCATAGCGGGGGGGTACATGATGGATACGCAGTATTTT
CASSLPIAGGYMMDTQYF
>TRBV2|TRBJ2-7|-|TRBD1
TGTGCCAGCAGTGCCGGGACAGCCTCCTACGAGCAGTACTTC
CASSAGTASYEQYF
>TRBV6-6|TRBJ2-7|-|-
TGTGCCAGCAGTCGGGACACCCCCTACGAGCAGTACTTC
CASSRDTPYEQYF
>TRBV4-3|TRBJ2-2|few|TRBD2
TGCGCCAGCAGCCAAGCTTTTATCGGGAGGGGCGGAGGGGAGCTGTTTTTT
CASSQAFIGRGGGELFF
>TRBV7-2|TRBJ1-1|few|-
TGTGCCAGCAGCTTAACGGGAAGCGGGGTTTGGATGAACACTGAAGCTTTCTTT
CASSLTGSGVWMNTEAFF
>TRBV5-4|TRBJ2-1|-|TRBD2
TGTGCCAGCAGGTCGGGGGGGCCCCTGAGCTCCTACAATGAGCAGTTCTTC
CASRSGGPLSSYNEQFF